This paragraph covers one T cell receptor (beta chain) sequence. Its target is unknown. The data were obtained in a study of T-cell reconstitution after alpha-beta-depleted transplantation in children. Findings and limits, study-wide: It was reported that alpha-beta T cells came from several hundred expanded graft clones (about two months after transplant). The study traced high day-60 TCRbeta diversity in some patients to surviving recipient T cells and thymic progenitors. After one year, T-cell counts and TCRbeta diversity mostly came from new T cells.

CDR3 size: 14 residues. CDR1 and CDR2 from the germline V gene are SEHNR and FQNEAQ (reference sequence). Trimming stripped 5 bases from V and 2 bases from J, with 11 bases between. TCRbeta library construction was performed incorporating unique molecular identifiers. TCRdb itself ran the PCR reads through MiXCR, one entry per CDR3 protein. Of approximately 500,000 distinct CDR3 sequences listed, 27% are singletons. Sequences were derived from PBMCs, sampled before TCRalphabeta/CD19-depleted stem cell transplant. This rearrangement joins TRBV7-9 to TRBJ2-3; maybe TRBD2 (6 bases). The clonotype originates from a boy in the first two years of life with Wiskott-Aldrich syndrome, due to receive a stem cell transplant. DNA for the CDR3: TGTGCCAGCAGCAGGGGACTTCACACAGATACGCAGTATTTT. Protein: CASSRGLHTDTQYF.